The subject of this entry is one T cell receptor beta chain. Here immunoSEQ multiplex PCR was the method, and the copy in TCRdb shows in-frame clones only, minus some. The profile shows around 52,000 clones, about 90% of them singletons. The sample originates from a study of T cell changes during pregnancy in multiple sclerosis. The germline V gene has CDR1 MDHEN and CDR2 SYDVKM. The V gene end was trimmed by 7 bases and the J gene end by 1 base; junction bases not matched to a gene: 7. This CDR3 contains 15 residues. The chain couples TRBV28 to TRBJ2-5, with 9 bases matching TRBD1. The origin of this receptor is a female donor with multiple sclerosis, enrolled in a pregnancy study. The specimen was CD4+ T cells from peripheral blood mononuclear cells, collected in the second trimester of pregnancy. The CDR3, as DNA: TGTGCCAGCAAAACAGGGGGCGAGCTCCAAGAGACCCAGTACTTC. It is translated as CASKTGGELQETQYF.